This T cell receptor beta chain was identified in a study of blood T cell repertoires in COVID-19. For the study at large: Acute and convalescent COVID-19 samples came from the United States, Italy and Spain. PBMCs, B-cell-depleted T cells, or T cells provided the cDNA or gDNA that made up the material.

Looked up from germline, CDR1 is SGHVS and CDR2 is FQNEAQ. The CDR3 is 15 residues long. V shed 6 bases, J shed 0 bases, and the junction held 2 bases outside the gene matches. Original processing notes: It was from reference gene primer amplification that nucleated cell counts were estimated. TCRdb keeps only in-frame clones here, not all; method: immunoSEQ multiplex PCR. That table gives V, J and clone size, and the DNA gave D and trimming. The data hold some 370,000 clones, with around 91% observed a single time. This clone was observed a few times. The rearrangement links TRBV7-8 to TRBJ2-3; 11 bases align to TRBD2. This receptor was taken from a man between 18 and 29 years old with active or convalescent COVID-19. Material for sequencing was peripheral blood. CDR3 nucleotide sequence: TGTGCCAGCAGTTCTAGCGGGGGGAGCACAGATACGCAGTATTTT. This gives the protein CASSSSGGSTDTQYF.